The sequence of this T cell receptor (beta chain) was determined in a study of response to subunit inactivated influenza vaccine. Whole-study results and caveats: Authors suggested that a seasonal influenza vaccination recruits few new T cells each time.

Germline-derived CDR1 and CDR2 are MGHRA and YSYEKL. V dropped 1 base and J dropped 1 base, with 6 bases sitting between them. The CDR3 totals 14 residues. TCRdb independently ran MiXCR on the RT-PCR reads; one entry per CDR3 protein. The table includes hundreds of thousands of distinct CDR3 sequences, roughly 15% detected once. Only a few counts were recorded for this clonotype. What it recognizes is unknown. The clonotype was recovered from a man in his fifties or sixties who received an inactivated influenza vaccine. Sequenced here: PBMCs from blood, sampled 14 days before vaccination. V gene TRBV4-1 combines with J gene TRBJ2-3; D uncertain. CDR3 in DNA: TGCGCCAGCAGCCAAGTCACGGGCACAGATACGCAGTATTTT. Translating gives CASSQVTGTDTQYF.